Listed here are 24 T cell receptor beta chains from one sample, sequenced in a study of T cell repertoires in cytomegalovirus infection. From the reads, TCRdb called clonotypes with MiXCR, one entry per CDR3 protein. The sample lists hundreds of thousands of distinct CDR3 sequences, 20% to 25% occurring once. The specimen sequenced was CD8+ T cells from PBMCs. The receptors shown here come from a human donor in good health (CMV status not recorded). Some clones in this sample may be carry-over from other donors' samples.

V and J are TRBV29-1 and TRBJ2-2, with 9 bases lining up with TRBD1. Germline V gene sequence: CDR1 SQVTM, CDR2 ANQGSEA. With V trimmed by 0 bases and J by 1 base, 9 bases remained unmatched. The CDR3 is 18 amino acids. CDR3 loop: CSVEEFKPGQGNTGELFF. The CDR3 DNA reads TGCAGCGTTGAAGAGTTTAAACCGGGACAGGGGAACACCGGGGAGCTGTTTTTT.

This clonotype was counted at least ten times. The V and J genes are TRBV29-1 and TRBJ2-1, with D perhaps matching TRBD2 (5 bases). CDR3 length: 13 amino acids. V lost 7 bases, J lost 0 bases, and 10 bases lay in between. Germline V gene lookup returns CDR1 SQVTM and CDR2 ANQGSEA. The CDR3 loop reads CSGTPSSYNEQFF. The CDR3 nucleotides read TGCAGCGGGACTCCCTCCTCCTACAATGAGCAGTTCTTC.

This clonotype appeared many times. The chain has TRBV7-6 and TRBJ2-6; possible D gene TRBD2, 6 bases. Trimming stripped 1 base from V and 1 base from J, with 14 bases between. The CDR3 contains 18 residues. Per the germline V gene, CDR1 is SGHVS and CDR2 is FNYEAQ. The CDR3 protein is CASSLESGLLSGANVLTF. CDR3 sequence (DNA): TGTGCCAGCAGCTTAGAGTCGGGACTGCTATCTGGGGCCAACGTCCTGACTTTC.

In its sample, this clonotype was seen a few times. This chain links TRBV20-1 with TRBJ2-5; D is unclear. V gave up 6 bases and J gave up 4 bases, with 18 bases separating them. The CDR3 runs 14 residues. Germline lookup yields CDR1 DFQATT and CDR2 SNEGSKA (reference sequence). The CDR3 here is CSAILGIPTETQYF. CDR3 DNA sequence: TGCAGTGCCATCCTGGGTATCCCCACAGAGACCCAGTACTTC.

The CDR3 loop is CAISGTGGLGANVLTF. The CDR3 nucleotides are TGTGCCATCAGTGGTACAGGGGGCCTTGGGGCCAACGTCCTGACTTTC. The chain has TRBV10-3 and TRBJ2-6; the match to TRBD1 covers 9 bases. The CDR3 consists of 16 residues. CDR1 and CDR2 (germline): ENHRY, SYGVKD. V lost 4 bases and J lost 3; bases outside the gene matches: 4.

The chain employs TRBV2 and TRBJ1-1, with D hard to call. CDR3 size: 14 residues. V gave up 8 bases and J gave up 4 bases, with 17 bases separating them. Germline assignment: CDR1 SNHLY and CDR2 FYNNEI. The CDR3: CASDLLDGTTEAFF. The CDR3 DNA follows: TGTGCCAGCGATCTCCTGGACGGAACCACTGAAGCTTTCTTT.

The chain has TRBV29-1 and TRBJ2-1; D possibly corresponds to TRBD1 (6 bases). Trimming stripped 7 bases from V and 8 bases from J, with 18 bases between. From germline, CDR1 is SQVTM and CDR2 ANQGSEA. The CDR3 loop spans 13 amino acids. CDR3 sequence reads: CSDYRQGLDEQFF. The CDR3 DNA is TGCAGCGATTACAGGCAGGGGTTGGATGAGCAGTTCTTC.

This clonotype was observed many times. The chain combines TRBV12-3 or TRBV12-4 with TRBJ1-2; 7 nucleotides align to TRBD1. J gave up 1 base and V 6 bases, and 5 bases lay outside the gene matches. This CDR3 contains 14 residues. The CDR3 spells CASSSGQSNYGYTF. As DNA, the CDR3 is TGTGCCAGCAGCTCGGGACAGAGTAACTATGGCTACACCTTC.

This clonotype has ten or more counts. The chain has TRBV28 and TRBJ2-1; D unclear. Germline values: CDR1 MDHEN, CDR2 SYDVKM. CDR3 length equals 16 residues. Trimming stripped 8 bases from V and 2 bases from J, with 19 bases between. CDR3 protein: CASRTGVLSPYNEQFF. The CDR3, as DNA: TGTGCCAGCCGAACTGGGGTCCTCTCTCCCTACAATGAGCAGTTCTTC.

The chain employs TRBV6-6 and TRBJ2-3; 7 bases match TRBD1. Germline CDR1 is MNHNY and CDR2 is SVGAGI (reference sequence). The V gene end was trimmed by 4 bases and the J gene end by 0 bases; junction bases not matched to a gene: 19. The CDR3 is made up of 20 amino acids. The CDR3 DNA reads TGTGCCAGCAGTTGGGGGCCGGAAACAGGGGACCTCTATAGCACAGATACGCAGTATTTT. Translated: CASSWGPETGDLYSTDTQYF.

This clonotype has at least ten counts. This chain uses TRBV6-5 with TRBJ1-2, with 8 bases identical to TRBD1. The CDR3 spans 15 residues. Germline V lookup: CDR1 MNHEY, CDR2 SVGAGI. V gave up 2 bases and J gave up 2 bases; unmatched junction bases: 4. DNA for the CDR3: TGTGCCAGCAGTTACGGGGCAGGGGGCAACTATGGCTACACCTTC. It translates to CASSYGAGGNYGYTF.

This chain links TRBV20-1 with TRBJ2-5, with no clear D. Germline V gene lookup returns CDR1 DFQATT and CDR2 SNEGSKA (reference sequence). This CDR3 is built from 13 residues. Deletions cut 4 bases from V and 0 bases from J, with 9 bases between. The DNA for the CDR3 is TGCAGTGCTATACCCGAGGACCAAGAGACCCAGTACTTC. This encodes CSAIPEDQETQYF.

The chain recombines TRBV18 with TRBJ2-7; D is possibly TRBD1 (6 bases). CDR3 length: 14 amino acids. Germline V gene lookup returns CDR1 KGHSH and CDR2 LQKENI. V dropped 3 bases and J dropped 2 bases, with 11 bases sitting between them. The CDR3: CASSPRTETYEQYF. CDR3 nucleotide sequence: TGTGCCAGCTCACCGAGGACAGAGACCTACGAGCAGTACTTC.

This rearrangement joins TRBV28 to TRBJ2-2, with unresolved D. The CDR3 is made up of 13 amino acids. V lost 8 bases and J lost 0, with 7 bases in between. The germline CDR1 and CDR2 sequences are MDHEN and SYDVKM. CDR3 in amino acids: CASRSANTGELFF. As DNA, the CDR3 is TGTGCCAGCCGATCTGCGAACACCGGGGAGCTGTTTTTT.

In its sample, this clonotype was seen a few times. J is TRBJ2-6 and V is TRBV29-1; weak D call: TRBD2 (6 bases). V was clipped by 5 bases and J by 1 base, with 9 bases between them. This CDR3 spans 14 amino acids. In germline, CDR1 is SQVTM, CDR2 ANQGSEA. This chain's CDR3 is CSVSGESGANVLTF. CDR3 bases: TGCAGCGTTTCGGGGGAGTCTGGGGCCAACGTCCTGACTTTC.

This clonotype was counted ten times or more. The CDR3 region is CASSLGGAEAFF. The DNA of the CDR3 is TGTGCCAGCAGCTTAGGAGGGGCTGAAGCTTTCTTT. This sequence joins TRBV7-9 and TRBJ1-1, with a tentative D call TRBD1 (5 bases). Deletions cut 1 base from V and 6 bases from J, with 6 bases between. Germline V gene data show CDR1 as SEHNR and CDR2 as FQNEAQ (reference sequence). The CDR3 has 12 amino acids.

Concerning this clonotype itself: A read error may account for a junction end that differs from germline. The chain couples TRBV27 to TRBJ2-6; D unresolved. The length of the CDR3 is 14 residues. Germline CDR1 reads MNHEY; CDR2 reads SMNVEV (reference sequence). Written as DNA, the CDR3 is TGTGCCAGCAGTTACAGCTCTGGGACCAACGTCCTGACTTTC. Translated: CASSYSSGTNVLTF.

This clonotype was seen more than once but under ten times. The rearrangement links TRBV7-9 to TRBJ2-2; 10 bases fit TRBD2. The germline gives CDR1 SEHNR, CDR2 FQNEAQ (reference sequence). Trimming at V came to 5 bases and at J to 0 bases, leaving 15 bases not matched to a gene. The CDR3 length is 20 residues. The CDR3 coding sequence is TGTGCCAGCAGCCCTGGGTGGCTAGCGGGGGAGTTCTCGAACACCGGGGAGCTGTTTTTT. Residues: CASSPGWLAGEFSNTGELFF.

This clonotype was counted ten times or more. V is TRBV19 and J is TRBJ2-7; 9 bases match TRBD1. Germline V gene lookup returns CDR1 LNHDA and CDR2 SQIVND (reference sequence). V lost 5 bases, J lost 5 bases, and 7 bases stayed unmatched. The CDR3 loop spans 14 amino acids. CDR3 sequence: CASSLGQGFDEQYF. CDR3 in DNA: TGTGCCAGTAGTTTGGGACAGGGTTTCGACGAGCAGTACTTC.

This clonotype was found many times. This chain uses TRBV7-9 with TRBJ2-7; 7 bases map to TRBD2. The germline V gene encodes CDR1 SEHNR and CDR2 FQNEAQ (reference sequence). The CDR3 totals 14 residues. The junction had 4 bases not matched to a gene; V was cut back by 2 bases and J by 3 bases. The CDR3 protein is CASSLSGRHYEQYF. The CDR3 region has the DNA TGTGCCAGCAGCTTATCCGGGAGGCACTACGAGCAGTACTTC.

This clonotype turned up a few times. The rearrangement links TRBV25-1 to TRBJ1-2; D possibly corresponds to TRBD1 (5 bases). V dropped 8 bases and J dropped 7 bases, with 8 bases sitting between them. Per the germline V gene, CDR1 is MGHDK and CDR2 is SYGVNS. The CDR3 has 10 amino acids. CDR3 nucleotide sequence: TGTGCCAGCCAGGGATTTGGCTACACCTTC. It codes for CASQGFGYTF.

This clonotype was seen just once. The chain joins TRBV7-4 to TRBJ2-3, with TRBD1 as a possible D gene (5 bases). There are 15 residues in the CDR3. Germline V gives CDR1 SGHVT, CDR2 SQSDAQ. CDR3 sequence (DNA): TGTGTCACCATGGGTAGGGGTCGTGGCACAGATACGCAGTATTTT. Its protein product is CVTMGRGRGTDTQYF.

This clonotype was counted between two and nine times. The chain uses TRBV28 and TRBJ2-1, with TRBD2 identical over 13 bases. J lost 8 bases, V lost 4 bases, and 5 bases had no gene match. The CDR3 is 15 amino acids. The V gene's germline CDR1 is MDHEN and CDR2 SYDVKM. The CDR3 loop is CASSSPLAGGHEQFF. The CDR3 DNA is TGTGCCAGCAGTTCCCCACTAGCGGGGGGGCATGAGCAGTTCTTC. The full variable domain, its missing parts supplied by reference TRBV28 and TRBJ2-1, is DVKVTQSSRYLVKRTGEKVFLECVQDMDHENMFWYRQDPGLGLRLIYFSYDVKMKEKGDIPEGYSVSREKKERFSLILESASTNQTSMYLCASSSPLAGGHEQFFGPGTRLTVL.

V is TRBV23-1 and J is TRBJ2-2; TRBD1 agrees at 7 bases. TRBV23-1 is recorded as an ORF, its role being uncertain. The CDR3 extends over 17 amino acids. The junction had 11 bases not matched to a gene; V was cut back by 6 bases and J by 1 base. CDR3 amino acids: CASSLIYRGGNTGELFF. The CDR3 coding sequence is TGCGCCAGCAGCCTAATCTACAGGGGCGGGAACACCGGGGAGCTGTTTTTT.